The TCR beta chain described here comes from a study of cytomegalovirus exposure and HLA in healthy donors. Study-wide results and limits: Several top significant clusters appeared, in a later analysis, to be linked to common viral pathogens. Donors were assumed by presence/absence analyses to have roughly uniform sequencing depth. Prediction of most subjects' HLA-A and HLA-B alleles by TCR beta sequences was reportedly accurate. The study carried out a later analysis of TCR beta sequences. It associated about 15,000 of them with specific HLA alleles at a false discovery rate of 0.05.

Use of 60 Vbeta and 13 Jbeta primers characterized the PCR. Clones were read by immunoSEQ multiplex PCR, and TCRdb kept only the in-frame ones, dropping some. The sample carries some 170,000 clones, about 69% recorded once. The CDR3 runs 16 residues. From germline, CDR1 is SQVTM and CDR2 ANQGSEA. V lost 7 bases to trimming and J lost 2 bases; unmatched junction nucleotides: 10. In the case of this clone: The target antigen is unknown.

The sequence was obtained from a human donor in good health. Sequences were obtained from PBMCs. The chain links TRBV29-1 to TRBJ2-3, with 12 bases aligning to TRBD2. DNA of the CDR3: TGCAGCGCCCCGATGACTAGCGGGGGATACACAGATACGCAGTATTTT. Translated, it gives CSAPMTSGGYTDTQYF.